This T cell receptor beta chain is from a study of blood T cell repertoires in COVID-19. Study-wide context: Researchers got acute and convalescent COVID-19 samples from the United States, Italy and Spain.

This clone was detected only once. Germline V lookup: CDR1 KGHSY, CDR2 FQNENV. V was cut by 4 bases and J by 6 bases, with 15 bases left in between. The CDR3 consists of 14 residues. In the original workflow: Scientists estimated how many nucleated cells there were by amplifying reference gene primers. Clones were sequenced by immunoSEQ multiplex PCR, and TCRdb holds only the in-frame ones, with some missing. For V, J and clone size, that table is used; D and trimming come from the DNA. Of 150,000 to 200,000 clones listed, around 87% were seen once; the top ten hold less than 3%. This receptor was identified in a man aged 35-49 years with active or convalescent COVID-19. The sample comprised peripheral blood. The chain is built from TRBV16 and TRBJ1-2; possibly TRBD1 for D (5 bases). The CDR3 DNA follows: TGTGCCAGCAGCCGAATTAGGGGAGGGGATGGCTACACCTTC. Translating it yields CASSRIRGGDGYTF.